This is a list of T cell receptor beta chains from one sample in a study of cytomegalovirus exposure and HLA in healthy donors. TCRdb's table, derived via immunoSEQ multiplex PCR, lists solely in-frame clones and lacks some. The sample lists fewer than 200,000 clones, roughly 91% occurring once. The material sequenced was PBMCs. These receptors were taken from a woman younger than 30 in good health and CMV-seropositive. Both conserved end residues are part of each CDR3. A D gene is named only where the DNA matches it firmly. Expanded clones get a size class; other rows say once, few or many, or leave the size out.

V gene	D gene	clone size	J gene	CDR3 protein	CDR3 DNA
TRBV7-2	.	.	TRBJ1-1	CASSFPQDTEAFF	TGTGCCAGCAGCTTCCCCCAGGACACTGAAGCTTTCTTT
TRBV6-5	TRBD2	.	TRBJ2-1	CASSQREVRNEQFF	TGTGCCAGCAGTCAGCGGGAGGTTCGCAATGAGCAGTTCTTC
TRBV7-2	.	few	TRBJ2-7	CASSFGTYSYEQYF	TGTGCCAGCAGCTTCGGGACTTACTCCTACGAGCAGTACTTC
TRBV5-1	TRBD1	.	TRBJ2-7	CASSFKGQEYEQYF	TGCGCCAGCAGCTTTAAAGGACAGGAGTACGAGCAGTACTTC
TRBV19	TRBD1	.	TRBJ1-2	CASSQTGDSGYTF	TGTGCCAGTAGCCAAACAGGGGACTCTGGCTACACCTTC
TRBV28	.	.	TRBJ2-3	CASSLFTRDTSTDTQYF	TGTGCCAGCAGTTTATTCACCCGGGACACAAGCACAGATACGCAGTATTTT
TRBV5-8	.	.	TRBJ2-5	CASSWGLEETQYF	TGTGCCAGCAGCTGGGGACTCGAAGAGACCCAGTACTTC
TRBV6-1	TRBD1	.	TRBJ2-7	CASRRGGQGDYEQYF	TGTGCCAGCCGAAGAGGGGGACAGGGTGACTACGAGCAGTACTTC
TRBV4-1	TRBD1	.	TRBJ1-2	CASSQPGQQYGYTF	TGCGCCAGCAGCCAGCCGGGACAGCAATATGGCTACACCTTC
TRBV7-2	TRBD2	.	TRBJ2-7	CASSLARASGTRYEQYF	TGTGCCAGCAGCTTAGCGCGGGCTAGCGGGACCCGATACGAGCAGTACTTC
TRBV30	.	.	TRBJ1-1	CAWRPLGYTEAFF	TGTGCCTGGAGGCCCCTCGGGTACACTGAAGCTTTCTTT
TRBV27	TRBD2	.	TRBJ2-1	CASRPGTSGSYNEQFF	TGTGCCAGCAGACCCGGGACTAGCGGGTCCTACAATGAGCAGTTCTTC